Given below is one TCR beta chain in context. These data come from a study of T cell changes during pregnancy in multiple sclerosis. With V trimmed by 4 bases and J by 5 bases, 6 bases remained unmatched. Germline V gives CDR1 MNHEY, CDR2 SMNVEV (reference sequence). The CDR3 covers 15 residues. This table comes from immunoSEQ multiplex PCR, and its TCRdb copy is limited to in-frame clones, with some not included. Among more than 60,000 clones listed, approximately 93% were seen once. This chain uses TRBV27 with TRBJ2-2; TRBD1 agrees at 8 bases. The material was peripheral blood, obtained in the second trimester of pregnancy. This receptor was identified in a female donor with multiple sclerosis, enrolled in a pregnancy study. The DNA for the CDR3 is TGTGCCAGCAGTTGCCCCAGGGGGCGAACCGGGGAGCTGTTTTTT. It translates to CASSCPRGRTGELFF.